Detailed here is one TCR beta chain. This entry is derived from a study of blood T cell repertoires in COVID-19. Study information: The United States, Italy and Spain provided the acute and convalescent COVID-19 samples. PBMCs, B-cell-depleted T cells, or T cells provided the cDNA or gDNA that made up the material.

The CDR3 contains 16 residues. V trimming: 0 bases; J trimming: 5 bases; junction bases outside the gene matches: 8. Germline V CDR1 and CDR2: SGHRS, YFSETQ. Authors' analysis steps: From reference gene primer amplification, estimates of nucleated cell counts were derived. TCRdb keeps only in-frame clones here, not all; method: immunoSEQ multiplex PCR. V and J calls and clone size are copied from that table; D and trimming were computed from the DNA. The sample includes around 95,000 clones, approximately 90% seen only once; the top ten take approximately 2%. This TCR was recovered from a man aged 50 or older with active COVID-19. The chain links TRBV5-1 to TRBJ2-1; 7 bases fit TRBD1. The source material was peripheral blood. The CDR3 nucleotides are TGCGCCAGCAGCTTGGATCCGCCAGGGGGTCACAATGAGCAGTTCTTC. Protein product: CASSLDPPGGHNEQFF. Full variable domain (missing parts from reference TRBV5-1 and TRBJ2-1): KAGVTQTPRYLIKTRGQQVTLSCSPISGHRSVSWYQQTPGQGLQFLFEYFSETQRNKGNFPGRFSGRQFSNSRSEMNVSTLELGDSALYLCASSLDPPGGHNEQFFGPGTRLTVL.